This T cell receptor beta chain was sequenced for a study of cytomegalovirus exposure and HLA in healthy donors. As for the study in general: Earlier work reported 90 million to 120 million unique TCR beta sequences from roughly 180 million T cells. Study results and limitations: Some V segments (TRBV6-2 and TRBV6-3 among them) were excluded as indistinguishable. High specificity and sensitivity for cytomegalovirus status were reported for the classifier.

With respect to this clone: Its antigen is unidentified.

Use of 60 Vbeta and 13 Jbeta primers characterized the PCR. TCRdb keeps only in-frame clones here, not all; method: immunoSEQ multiplex PCR. The data show 120,000 or so clones, 65% to 75% seen once. CDR3 length: 14 amino acids. The V and J ends lost 0 bases and 3 bases respectively, with 8 bases between them. CDR1 and CDR2 (germline): MGHRA, YSYEKL. The TCR sequence derives from a woman aged 50 to 60 in good health and CMV-seropositive. The chain has TRBV4-1 and TRBJ1-2; possible D gene TRBD1, 5 bases. The sequenced material came from PBMCs. The CDR3 here is CASSQEGLHYGYTF. CDR3 nucleotides: TGCGCCAGCAGCCAAGAGGGACTTCACTATGGCTACACCTTC.